This TCR beta chain was identified in a study of technical replicates of blood from a handful of donors. Profiling relied on immunoSEQ multiplex PCR, and the TCRdb table lists in-frame clones only, not all of them. This table holds about 62,000 clones, roughly 89% found once. From germline, CDR1 is LGHNT and CDR2 FRNRAP. This CDR3 spans 14 amino acids. V was cut by 6 bases and J by 3 bases, with 12 bases left in between. The source of this sequence is a human donor in good health. Some clones in this sample may be carry-over from other donors' samples. Sequencing used PBMCs. The rearrangement joins TRBV12-5 to TRBJ1-5; TRBD1 is a possible D gene (6 bases). CDR3 nucleotide sequence: TGTGCTAGTGGAGCCGACAGGAACAATCAGCCCCAGCATTTT. This translates into CASGADRNNQPQHF.